This is a list of T cell receptor beta chains from one sample in a study of cytomegalovirus exposure and HLA in healthy donors. Clones were read by immunoSEQ multiplex PCR, and TCRdb kept only the in-frame ones, dropping some. The sample has about 82,000 clones; 74% are singletons. The sequencing sample was made of PBMCs. These receptor sequences come from a woman aged 50 to 60 in good health and CMV-seropositive. The CDR3 runs from the conserved cysteine through the conserved F or W. The order of the fields is D gene, J gene, V gene, clone size, CDR3 protein, CDR3 DNA. The D gene is left open where the match is weak. Rows may omit the clone size; those that give it use once, few, many or a size class.

D: TRBD2
J: TRBJ2-1
V: TRBV5-1
size: few
CDR3: CASSGGTSGRAPYNEQFF
DNA: TGCGCCAGCAGCGGCGGGACTAGCGGGAGGGCCCCCTACAATGAGCAGTTCTTC

D: .
J: TRBJ1-4
V: TRBV11-2
size: .
CDR3: CATGAHAVGEKLFF
DNA: TGTGCCACAGGGGCCCACGCGGTTGGTGAAAAACTGTTTTTT

D: .
J: TRBJ2-7
V: TRBV28
size: .
CDR3: CASSSPHSPEQYF
DNA: TGTGCCAGCAGTTCCCCCCATTCCCCCGAGCAGTACTTC

D: .
J: TRBJ1-2
V: TRBV5-8
size: .
CDR3: CASSLVGTYGYTF
DNA: TGTGCCAGCAGCTTGGTGGGGACATATGGCTACACCTTC

D: .
J: TRBJ1-1
V: TRBV10-3
size: few
CDR3: CAISETDTEAFF
DNA: TGTGCCATCAGTGAAACAGACACTGAAGCTTTCTTT

D: .
J: TRBJ2-7
V: TRBV19
size: medium-sized
CDR3: CASTLGVGGYEQYF
DNA: TGTGCCAGTACCCTGGGAGTCGGTGGGTACGAGCAGTACTTC

D: TRBD2
J: TRBJ2-3
V: TRBV7-3
size: .
CDR3: CASSLRLAGESTDTQYF
DNA: TGTGCCAGCAGCTTAAGACTAGCGGGGGAAAGCACAGATACGCAGTATTTT

D: .
J: TRBJ1-2
V: TRBV29-1
size: few
CDR3: CSVDDSYGYTF
DNA: TGCAGCGTTGACGACAGCTATGGCTACACCTTC

D: .
J: TRBJ1-1
V: TRBV4-1
size: .
CDR3: CASSPTGEGYTEAFF
DNA: TGCGCCAGCAGCCCCACCGGGGAAGGGTACACTGAAGCTTTCTTT

D: .
J: TRBJ1-5
V: TRBV9
size: once
CDR3: CASSVDGSINQPQHF
DNA: TGTGCCAGCAGCGTAGACGGGTCGATCAATCAGCCCCAGCATTTT

D: TRBD1
J: TRBJ1-2
V: TRBV9
size: .
CDR3: CASSVGGAGTASGYTF
DNA: TGTGCCAGCAGCGTAGGAGGTGCGGGGACAGCCTCTGGCTACACCTTC

D: .
J: TRBJ2-2
V: TRBV28
size: few
CDR3: CASISGNTGELFF
DNA: TGTGCCAGCATTAGCGGGAACACCGGGGAGCTGTTTTTT

D: .
J: TRBJ1-1
V: TRBV10-3
size: once
CDR3: CAISDAGNTEAFF
DNA: TGTGCCATCAGTGACGCAGGGAACACTGAAGCTTTCTTT

D: TRBD1
J: TRBJ1-1
V: TRBV7-9
size: .
CDR3: CASSFRQGDEAFF
DNA: TGTGCCAGCAGCTTCAGACAGGGAGATGAAGCTTTCTTT

D: .
J: TRBJ2-1
V: TRBV5-6
size: .
CDR3: CASSPVGGASSYNEQFF
DNA: TGTGCCAGCAGCCCCGTTGGGGGGGCCAGCTCCTACAATGAGCAGTTCTTC

D: .
J: TRBJ2-5
V: TRBV28
size: few
CDR3: CASSLARAQETQYF
DNA: TGTGCCAGCAGTTTGGCGAGGGCTCAAGAGACCCAGTACTTC

D: TRBD1
J: TRBJ2-3
V: TRBV4-1
size: few
CDR3: CASSLRTGSTDTQYF
DNA: TGCGCCAGCAGCCTTAGGACAGGTTCCACAGATACGCAGTATTTT

D: .
J: TRBJ1-2
V: TRBV2
size: .
CDR3: CASSEALGRGSAGYTF
DNA: TGTGCCAGCAGTGAAGCGCTCGGCAGGGGTTCCGCTGGCTACACCTTC

D: .
J: TRBJ2-1
V: TRBV5-4
size: .
CDR3: CASSSAPTSPSYLNEQFF
DNA: TGTGCCAGCAGCTCGGCCCCCACTAGCCCCTCATATCTTAATGAGCAGTTCTTC

D: .
J: TRBJ2-5
V: TRBV5-4
size: few
CDR3: CASSQGGEAAETQYF
DNA: TGTGCCAGCAGCCAAGGGGGGGAGGCGGCCGAGACCCAGTACTTC

D: .
J: TRBJ2-1
V: TRBV11-2
size: .
CDR3: CASSFSDSPPLGQFF
DNA: TGTGCCAGCAGCTTTAGTGACAGCCCCCCTCTGGGGCAGTTCTTC

D: .
J: TRBJ2-7
V: TRBV5-1
size: few
CDR3: CASGTQGYEQYF
DNA: TGCGCCAGCGGAACACAGGGATACGAGCAGTACTTC

D: .
J: TRBJ1-5
V: TRBV15
size: .
CDR3: CATSRDVRQPQHF
DNA: TGTGCCACCAGCAGAGATGTGAGACAGCCCCAGCATTTT

D: .
J: TRBJ1-1
V: TRBV5-1
size: .
CDR3: CASSLGQGRTEAFF
DNA: TGCGCCAGCAGCTTGGGGCAGGGTAGGACTGAAGCTTTCTTT

D: TRBD1
J: TRBJ2-7
V: TRBV27
size: .
CDR3: CASTQAATGGNYEQYF
DNA: TGTGCCAGCACCCAAGCCGCGACAGGGGGAAACTACGAGCAGTACTTC

D: .
J: TRBJ1-2
V: TRBV6-1
size: .
CDR3: CASSEAGGKSVYGYTF
DNA: TGTGCCAGCAGTGAAGCGGGGGGGAAATCGGTCTATGGCTACACCTTC

D: TRBD2
J: TRBJ2-3
V: TRBV5-4
size: .
CDR3: CASSVPGLGLTDTQYF
DNA: TGTGCCAGCAGCGTTCCGGGACTAGGGCTCACAGATACGCAGTATTTT

D: TRBD2
J: TRBJ2-3
V: TRBV9
size: few
CDR3: CASSVGVSSGRDTQYF
DNA: TGTGCCAGCAGCGTAGGGGTGTCTAGCGGAAGGGATACGCAGTATTTT

D: .
J: TRBJ2-7
V: TRBV5-5
size: few
CDR3: CASSLVLSSYEQYF
DNA: TGTGCCAGCAGCTTGGTACTTAGCTCCTACGAGCAGTACTTC

D: TRBD2
J: TRBJ2-1
V: TRBV29-1
size: .
CDR3: CSVDPAGVHNEQFF
DNA: TGCAGCGTTGATCCAGCGGGAGTGCACAATGAGCAGTTCTTC

D: .
J: TRBJ1-6
V: TRBV2
size: .
CDR3: CASSYTRSPLHF
DNA: TGTGCCAGCAGCTATACCCGATCACCCCTCCACTTT

D: .
J: TRBJ2-5
V: TRBV5-8
size: .
CDR3: CASSYGVRIQETQYF
DNA: TGTGCCAGCAGCTACGGGGTCCGAATCCAAGAGACCCAGTACTTC

D: .
J: TRBJ2-7
V: TRBV18
size: few
CDR3: CASSPGREQYF
DNA: TGTGCCAGCTCACCGGGGAGGGAGCAGTACTTC

D: TRBD2
J: TRBJ2-7
V: TRBV30
size: .
CDR3: CAWRGLAGGYEQYF
DNA: TGTGCCTGGAGAGGACTAGCGGGAGGGTACGAGCAGTACTTC

D: .
J: TRBJ1-2
V: TRBV30
size: .
CDR3: CAWNGQYNYGYTF
DNA: TGTGCCTGGAACGGACAGTATAACTATGGCTACACCTTC

D: TRBD2
J: TRBJ2-1
V: TRBV4-2
size: few
CDR3: CASSQESGRALGEQFF
DNA: TGTGCCAGCAGCCAAGAGAGCGGGAGGGCCCTCGGGGAGCAGTTCTTC

D: .
J: TRBJ1-4
V: TRBV2
size: .
CDR3: CASSEMLATNEKLFF
DNA: TGTGCCAGCAGTGAAATGCTAGCAACTAATGAAAAACTGTTTTTT

D: TRBD2
J: TRBJ2-7
V: TRBV6-5
size: .
CDR3: CASIGAGGGEQYF
DNA: TGTGCCAGCATAGGAGCGGGAGGGGGCGAGCAGTACTTC

D: TRBD2
J: TRBJ2-5
V: TRBV6-1
size: .
CDR3: CASSRLAGGMETQYF
DNA: TGTGCCAGCAGTCGACTAGCGGGAGGTATGGAGACCCAGTACTTC